A single TCR beta chain is shown here with its context. This CDR3 is built from 17 residues. With V trimmed by 6 bases and J by 0 bases, 13 bases remained unmatched. The germline V gene has CDR1 SNHLY and CDR2 FYNNEI. This entry belongs to a study of molecular identifiers for immune sequencing clone quantification. Turning to the study itself: For replicates, RNA isolated from around 20,000 or 100,000 naive CD8 cells was divided into five portions, of which four were sequenced.

Previously reported methods and listed TCR primers produced the bulk TCR libraries. TCRdb reprocessed the PCR reads with MiXCR, giving one entry per CDR3 protein. This sample has under 650,000 distinct CDR3 sequences, with nearly 20% found just once. The clonotype was recovered from a human donor in good health. Some libraries in this study had Jurkat cell RNA spiked in. This chain uses TRBV2 with TRBJ2-7, with TRBD1 identical over 8 bases. The sample was naive CD8+ T cells from blood, with Jurkat cell RNA spiked in. Subset meaning: FACS-sorted CD8+CD4-CCR7+CD45RA+ naive T cells. CDR3 in DNA: TGTGCCAGCAGCGCCCGCAGGGGGCCTACCCCCTCCTACGAGCAGTACTTC. Amino acids: CASSARRGPTPSYEQYF. Drawing the rest from reference TRBV2 and TRBJ2-7, the complete variable domain is EPEVTQTPSHQVTQMGQEVILRCVPISNHLYFYWYRQILGQKVEFLVSFYNNEISEKSEIFDDQFSVERPDGSNFTLKIRSTKLEDSAMYFCASSARRGPTPSYEQYFGPGTRLTVT.